This TCR beta chain was recorded in a study of T cell responses to AZD1222 COVID-19 vaccine (dated by TCRdb to 2020 to 2023). In the study overall: A total of about 230 trial participants underwent TCR sequencing, of whom nearly 210 received two doses of AZD1222 and about 25 received two doses of the MenACWY control vaccine. Enrollment into the trials was organized by age into subgroups of 18-55, 56-69 and 70-plus years, and those subgroups contained roughly 160, 29 and 62 TCR-sequenced participants, respectively. Results the study describes overall, beyond this receptor: Participants were mostly white British, with more females than males. The authors suggested clonal diversity may have been underestimated. Only a handful of AZD1222 recipients were SARS-CoV-2 seropositive at baseline, limiting conclusions about previously exposed vaccinees. In the small 56-69-year group, the increase in depth fell short of significance, most likely because of low power. Because no day 14 peak-response samples were available, the repertoires could be characterized only after the peak T cell response. The whole spike protein was spanned by vaccine-associated CD4 TCRs, and dominant responses were seen in regions 160-218 and 743-854. A significant rise in spike-specific TCR breadth and depth was observed after two AZD1222 doses relative to day 0 and relative to MenACWY recipients. Reportedly, close to half of the unique spike-specific TCRs recognized epitopes lying outside the regions that are mutated in the B.1.351 and B.1.1.7 variants.

The time point label of this sample denotes: about 28 days (+/-7) after the second vaccine dose. AZD1222 recipients given second doses at about 4 weeks or at about 12 weeks were pooled, since spike-specific TCR depth and breadth were not found to differ between the two schedules. Vaccinee samples were obtained from the UK trials COV001 and COV002, which included a single-blind randomized controlled phase 2/3 trial of AZD1222 (ChAdOx1 nCoV-19) in healthy adults. For TCRbeta chain sequencing, PBMC samples from trial participants were taken at day 0 and at day 28 after the second dose. From its cysteine to its phenylalanine, the CDR3 spans 17 amino acids. The kept DNA is CDR3 alone, 51 bases in frame from the first base. CDR1 and CDR2 were assigned from the germline V gene (reference sequence) as LGHDT and YNNKEL. Deletion took 2 bases off V and 5 bases off J, with a span of 16 bases between the germline ends.

The CDR3 regions of human TCRbeta chains were analyzed by immunosequencing. As for the authors' bioinformatics: TCRs in the repertoires were compared against a reference library of SARS-CoV-2-specific TCRs that had been generated with the MIRA antigen-specificity platform. Breadth was defined as the fraction of unique TCRs that were SARS-CoV-2-associated. Depth was defined as the fraction of total T cells that were SARS-CoV-2-associated. Using the MIRA data, every spike-specific TCR was mapped to the spike region that the TCR reacted to and assigned to either a CD4 or a CD8 class. Log10-transformed breadth and depth values were compared by one-way ANOVA with Sidak's multiple comparisons tests. In TCRdb, the immuneACCESS table is reduced to in-frame sequences with V and J assigned. These tables do not hold every clone; where another copy was compared, an unresolved V gene accounts for under half, and the others remain unexplained. That table supplies the V and J calls and clone size; D and trimming were determined from the DNA. This sample is represented by fewer than 150,000 clones; about 88% of them were singletons. Roughly 8.9% of the sample lies in the top ten.

Concerning this clone: No cognate antigen has been identified for it. Base-call qualities are not available, and no considerably larger clone is one nucleotide away.

This TCR derives from an adult who received the AZD1222 COVID-19 vaccine. Sample: peripheral blood, taken 28 days after the second AZD1222 dose. The sequence is built from TRBV3-1 (or the pseudogene TRBV3-2) and TRBJ1-6; TRBD1 is possibly the D segment (5 matching bases). The DNA sequence is as follows: TGTGCCAGCAGCCAACACGCTTTGACAGAAAATAATTCACCCCTCCACTTT. The resulting protein is CASSQHALTENNSPLHF.